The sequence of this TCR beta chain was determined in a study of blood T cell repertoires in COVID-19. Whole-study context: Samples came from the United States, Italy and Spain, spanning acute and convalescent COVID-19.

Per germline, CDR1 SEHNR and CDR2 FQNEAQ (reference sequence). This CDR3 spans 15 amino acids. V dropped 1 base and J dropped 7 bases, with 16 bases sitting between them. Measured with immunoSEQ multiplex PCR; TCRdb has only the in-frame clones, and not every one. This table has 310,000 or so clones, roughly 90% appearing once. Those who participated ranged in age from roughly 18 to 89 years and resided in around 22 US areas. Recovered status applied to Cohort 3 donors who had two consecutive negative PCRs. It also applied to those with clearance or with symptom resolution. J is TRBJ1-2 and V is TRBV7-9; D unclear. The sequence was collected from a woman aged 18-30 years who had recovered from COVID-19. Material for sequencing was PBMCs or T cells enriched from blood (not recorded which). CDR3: CASSLGGGEALGYTF. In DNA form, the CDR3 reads TGTGCCAGCAGCTTAGGTGGCGGGGAGGCGCTTGGCTACACCTTC.